Each of the 8 T cell receptor beta chains below was sequenced from the same sample in a study of T cells of healthy individuals. TCRdb itself ran the 5' RACE reads through MiXCR, one entry per CDR3 protein. The table has 90,000 to 100,000 distinct CDR3 sequences, 17% seen once. These receptors were collected from a human donor in good health.

This clonotype was detected many times. The genes are TRBV29-1 and TRBJ1-3; TRBD1 matches at 8 bases. Trimming removed 6 bases from V and 2 bases from J; junction bases left unmatched: 3. This CDR3 contains 13 residues. Germline values: CDR1 SQVTM, CDR2 ANQGSEA. The DNA for the CDR3 is TGCAGCGTCGGGACAGGCGCTGGAAACACCATATATTTT. This translates into CSVGTGAGNTIYF.

The rearrangement uses TRBV28 and TRBJ2-5; D gene uncertain. Trimming cost V 6 bases and J 0 bases, with 14 bases left between them. This CDR3 has 15 amino acids. CDR1 MDHEN and CDR2 SYDVKM come from the germline V gene. The CDR3 protein is CASSSLPLYQETQYF. The DNA for the CDR3 is TGTGCCAGCAGCTCCCTTCCTCTGTACCAAGAGACCCAGTACTTC.

The genes are TRBV21-1 and TRBJ2-5; the D segment call TRBD2 is taken from the table without a DNA check. TRBV21-1 is a known pseudogene. The CDR3 covers 15 residues. CDR3 DNA: TGTGCCAGCAGCAAAGTGGCAGGGAGGGAAGAGACCCAGTACTTC. Protein: CASSKVAGREETQYF.

The rearrangement uses TRBV6-5 and TRBJ1-2, with TRBD1 matching over 7 bases. The CDR3 spans 13 residues. The V and J ends lost 6 bases and 8 bases, in that order; junction bases with no gene match: 9. From germline, CDR1 is MNHEY and CDR2 SVGAGI. CDR3 DNA: TGTGCCAGCAGCCCGACAGGGATGGGGGGCTACACCTTC. This translates into CASSPTGMGGYTF.

V gene TRBV29-1 combines with J gene TRBJ2-2, with TRBD1 identical over 7 bases. This CDR3 comprises 12 residues. Germline trimming cut 6 bases from V and 6 bases from J; bases unmatched to any gene: 4. Germline assignment: CDR1 SQVTM and CDR2 ANQGSEA. The CDR3 DNA sequence: TGCAGCGTAAAGACAGGGCCCGGGGAGCTGTTTTTT. Its protein is CSVKTGPGELFF.

This clonotype was found a few times. The genes are TRBV25-1 and TRBJ1-1; D is perhaps TRBD1 (6 bases). In germline, CDR1 is MGHDK, CDR2 SYGVNS. The CDR3 covers 18 residues. Trimming cost V 1 base and J 0 bases, with 18 bases left between them. CDR3 DNA sequence: TGTGCCAGCAGTGAATTCAGGGGATGGGGCGAGTTGAACACTGAAGCTTTCTTT. Protein sequence: CASSEFRGWGELNTEAFF.

This clonotype was seen more than once but under ten times. The CDR3 DNA sequence: TGTGCCAGCAGGAGACAGAGTGCCAGCAATCAGCCCCAGCATTTT. This translates into CASRRQSASNQPQHF. V gene TRBV27 combines with J gene TRBJ1-5; possible D gene TRBD1, 5 bases. Germline lookup yields CDR1 MNHEY and CDR2 SMNVEV (reference sequence). V was cut by 6 bases and J by 1 base, with 13 bases left in between. The CDR3 runs to 15 residues.

There are many counts of this clonotype. The rearrangement links TRBV11-2 to TRBJ1-2, with TRBD1 matching 10 bases. Germline values: CDR1 SGHAT, CDR2 FQNNGV. Trimming took 5 bases from V and 7 from J; bases not matched to a gene: 7. The CDR3 is 14 amino acids. CDR3 sequence reads: CASSPDRGLGGYTF. In DNA, the CDR3 is TGTGCCAGCAGCCCAGACAGGGGGCTAGGTGGCTACACCTTC.